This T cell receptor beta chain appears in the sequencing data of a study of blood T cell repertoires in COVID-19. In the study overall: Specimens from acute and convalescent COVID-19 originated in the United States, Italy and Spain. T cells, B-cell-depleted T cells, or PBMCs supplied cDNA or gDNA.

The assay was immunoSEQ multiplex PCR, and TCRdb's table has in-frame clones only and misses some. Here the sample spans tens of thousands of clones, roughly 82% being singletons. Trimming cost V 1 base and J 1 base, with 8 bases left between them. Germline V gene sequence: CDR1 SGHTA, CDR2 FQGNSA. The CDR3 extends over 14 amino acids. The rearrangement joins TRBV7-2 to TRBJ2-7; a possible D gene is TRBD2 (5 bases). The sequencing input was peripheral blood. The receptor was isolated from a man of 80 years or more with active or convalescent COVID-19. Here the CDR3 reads CASSLGRPSYEQYF. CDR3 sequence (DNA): TGTGCCAGCAGCTTAGGGAGGCCTTCCTACGAGCAGTACTTC.